This T cell receptor (beta chain) is drawn from a study of T-cell memory formation after mild COVID-19. In the study overall: TCR clusters were largely donor specific.

After 5'RACE with constant-segment primers, TCR alpha and TCR beta cDNA libraries carrying sample barcodes and UMIs were obtained. TCRdb processed the 5' RACE reads anew with MiXCR; each CDR3 protein has one entry. The sample consists of around 100,000 distinct CDR3 sequences, about a fifth of them appearing once. The germline V and J ends were trimmed by 0 bases and 8 bases, with 13 bases remaining between them. The CDR3 covers 14 residues. Germline CDR1 is MNHEY and CDR2 is SVGEGT. This TCR was recovered from a man younger than 30 who had mild COVID-19 (a few samples of this study predate the infection). Cell type and time point are not known. The chain is built from TRBV6-2 or TRBV6-3 and TRBJ1-2, with D possibly being TRBD1 (5 bases). Specimen: PBMCs or a T cell subset sorted from them (not recorded which). CDR3 sequence: CASSYSGRVDGYTF. DNA of the CDR3: TGTGCCAGCAGTTACTCGGGCAGGGTGGACGGCTACACCTTC.